The 21 T cell receptor beta chains listed next were all sequenced from one sample in a study of T cell responses to AZD1222 COVID-19 vaccine. This table comes from immunoSEQ multiplex PCR, and its TCRdb copy is limited to in-frame clones, with some not included. The sample contains about 30,000 clones, approximately 88% of which appear only once. Here the sequenced sample was peripheral blood, taken on day 0 of AZD1222 vaccination. Receptor source: an adult in good health.

The rearrangement joins TRBV6-5 to TRBJ1-2; 9 bases align to TRBD1. In germline, CDR1 is MNHEY, CDR2 SVGAGI. This CDR3 comprises 14 residues. With 8 bases clipped from V and 4 bases from J, the junction kept 8 bases outside the gene matches. CDR3 region: CASRAGQGSYGYTF. CDR3 sequence (DNA): TGTGCCAGCCGGGCGGGACAGGGAAGCTATGGCTACACCTTC.

This clone was counted a single time. The chain is built from TRBV7-8 and TRBJ2-7; D possibly uses TRBD1 or TRBD2 (5 bases each). Germline assignment: CDR1 SGHVS and CDR2 FQNEAQ. The V end lost 1 base, the J end lost 5 bases, and 18 bases lay between the germline ends. This CDR3 contains 16 residues. The CDR3 loop is CASSLGAGTLGDEQYF. The CDR3 DNA reads as TGTGCCAGCAGCTTAGGGGCAGGGACCCTGGGGGACGAGCAGTACTTC. The full variable domain, rest sourced from reference TRBV7-8 and TRBJ2-7, is GAGVSQSPRYKVAKRGQDVALRCDPISGHVSLFWYQQALGQGPEFLTYFQNEAQLDKSGLPSDRFFAERPEGSVSTLKIQRTQQEDSAVYLCASSLGAGTLGDEQYFGPGTRLTVT.

CDR3 sequence reads: CASSSGGATYEQYF. In nucleotides, the CDR3 is TGTGCCAGCAGCTCTGGGGGGGCCACCTACGAGCAGTACTTC. This chain connects TRBV11-2 to TRBJ2-7, with D perhaps matching TRBD2 (7 bases). The V and J ends lost 4 bases and 2 bases respectively, with 12 bases between them. CDR3 length: 14 amino acids. Germline CDR1 is SGHAT and CDR2 is FQNNGV.

The rearrangement uses TRBV19 and TRBJ2-1, with 10 bases fitting TRBD1. Germline CDR1 is LNHDA and CDR2 is SQIVND (reference sequence). The CDR3 length is 13 residues. V shed 3 bases, J shed 8 bases, and the junction held 1 base outside the gene matches. The CDR3 protein is CASSMTGGDEQFF. The CDR3 coding sequence is TGTGCCAGTAGTATGACAGGGGGCGATGAGCAGTTCTTC.

The rearrangement links TRBV29-1 to TRBJ2-7; D perhaps matches TRBD2 (5 bases). The CDR3 sequence is 15 residues long. Germline CDR1 SQVTM, CDR2 ANQGSEA. Trimming took off 6 bases at V and 1 base at J, with 19 bases between the two ends. The CDR3, as DNA: TGCAGCGTCCGTGTAGCCGGGATCCAATCCTACGAGCAGTACTTC. Protein product: CSVRVAGIQSYEQYF.

The rearrangement links TRBV5-4 to TRBJ1-5; TRBD1 is a possible D gene (5 bases). The CDR3 is 13 amino acids. Per germline, CDR1 SGHNT and CDR2 YYREEE (reference sequence). V was shortened by 0 bases and J by 5 bases, with 6 bases between the two germline ends. The CDR3: CASSLGGDQPQHF. CDR3 bases: TGTGCCAGCAGCTTGGGAGGGGATCAGCCCCAGCATTTT.

This clone was observed once. This chain links TRBV5-8 with TRBJ1-5; 7 bases match TRBD1. Germline V gene data show CDR1 as SGHTS and CDR2 as YDEGEE. The V segment lost 4 bases and the J segment 1 base; nucleotides outside the gene matches: 2. The CDR3 is 14 amino acids. Here the CDR3 DNA reads TGTGCCAGCAGCCCGGGACAGAGCAATCAGCCCCAGCATTTT. This sequence encodes CASSPGQSNQPQHF.

In its sample, this clone was seen once. The rearrangement joins TRBV9 to TRBJ2-2, with TRBD2 matching 8 bases. The CDR3 is 16 residues long. The trim removed 0 bases at V and 8 bases at J, leaving 9 bases unmatched. Germline V CDR1 and CDR2: SGDLS, YYNGEE. CDR3 sequence: CASSVAGRALGGELFF. The CDR3 DNA is TGTGCCAGCAGCGTAGCCGGGAGGGCCCTGGGAGGGGAGCTGTTTTTT. The complete variable domain, with remaining parts taken from reference TRBV9 and TRBJ2-2, reads DSGVTQTPKHLITATGQRVTLRCSPRSGDLSVYWYQQSLDQGLQFLIQYYNGEERAKGNILERFSAQQFPDLHSELNLSSLELGDSALYFCASSVAGRALGGELFFGEGSRLTVL.

This rearrangement joins TRBV12-3 or TRBV12-4 to TRBJ2-1, with TRBD1 as a possible D gene (5 bases). V was clipped by 6 bases and J by 4 bases, with 10 bases between them. This CDR3 has 13 residues. DNA of the CDR3: TGTGCCAGCAGCGTACAGGTTTACAATGAGCAGTTCTTC. Its translation: CASSVQVYNEQFF.

This chain connects TRBV11-2 to TRBJ2-2, with 8 bases matching TRBD1. Trimming cost V 7 bases and J 1 base; bases outside gene matches: 5. The CDR3 runs to 15 residues. The V gene's germline CDR1 is SGHAT and CDR2 FQNNGV. CDR3 in DNA: TGTGCCAGCACCAAAGGACAGGGGAACACCGGGGAGCTGTTTTTT. Encoded protein: CASTKGQGNTGELFF.

The chain links TRBV28 to TRBJ1-3; possible D gene TRBD1, 5 bases. The germline gives CDR1 MDHEN, CDR2 SYDVKM. The CDR3 extends over 16 amino acids. V was cut by 5 bases and J by 0 bases, with 14 bases left in between. Here the CDR3 reads CASSPGDPSSGNTIYF. CDR3 coding DNA: TGTGCCAGCAGTCCCGGGGACCCGAGCTCTGGAAACACCATATATTTT. The full variable domain, with the rest looked up from reference TRBV28 and TRBJ1-3, is DVKVTQSSRYLVKRTGEKVFLECVQDMDHENMFWYRQDPGLGLRLIYFSYDVKMKEKGDIPEGYSVSREKKERFSLILESASTNQTSMYLCASSPGDPSSGNTIYFGEGSWLTVV.

The chain links TRBV28 to TRBJ1-1; D call uncertain. The CDR3 runs to 11 residues. Trimming took off 3 bases at V and 6 bases at J, with 5 bases between the two ends. Per the germline V gene, CDR1 is MDHEN and CDR2 is SYDVKM. The CDR3 sequence: CASSLGSEAFF. The CDR3 DNA is TGTGCCAGCAGTTTGGGGTCTGAAGCTTTCTTT.

The gene calls are TRBV5-4 and TRBJ1-3; no definite D call. V was pared by 4 bases and J by 0 bases, with 11 bases between. The germline CDR1 and CDR2 sequences are SGHNT and YYREEE (reference sequence). The CDR3 spans 15 residues. The CDR3 here is CASSQDVGSGNTIYF. CDR3 DNA sequence: TGTGCCAGCAGCCAGGACGTTGGCTCTGGAAACACCATATATTTT. Supplemented by reference TRBV5-4 and TRBJ1-3, the full variable domain reads ETGVTQSPTHLIKTRGQQVTLRCSSQSGHNTVSWYQQALGQGPQFIFQYYREEENGRGNFPPRFSGLQFPNYSSELNVNALELDDSALYLCASSQDVGSGNTIYFGEGSWLTVV.

The rearrangement uses TRBV5-1 and TRBJ2-5; no clear D gene. The V gene lost 1 base and the J gene lost 2 bases, with 9 bases spanning the gap. This CDR3 spans 14 amino acids. Germline assignment: CDR1 SGHRS and CDR2 YFSETQ. CDR3 sequence: CASSLSTGQETQYF. CDR3 DNA: TGCGCCAGCAGCTTGTCAACCGGTCAAGAGACCCAGTACTTC.

V usage is TRBV6-2 or TRBV6-3 and J usage is TRBJ1-4, with 9 bases identical to TRBD1. The trim removed 5 bases at V and 7 bases at J, leaving 5 bases unmatched. The CDR3 has 14 residues. Germline lookup yields CDR1 MNHEY and CDR2 SVGEGT. The CDR3 nucleotides read TGTGCCAGCAGTAAGGGACAGGGAAGTGAAAAACTGTTTTTT. Its protein product is CASSKGQGSEKLFF.

J is TRBJ2-2 and V is TRBV7-2, with D maybe TRBD1 (5 bases). Germline CDR1 and CDR2: SGHTA and FQGNSA. The CDR3 sequence is 15 residues long. V lost 5 bases to trimming and J lost 8 bases, with 18 bases between them. CDR3 coding DNA: TGTGCCAGCAGCGCCGAATTGGCAGGGTCAGGGGAGCTGTTTTTT. This sequence encodes CASSAELAGSGELFF. Variable domain in full (rest from reference TRBV7-2 and TRBJ2-2): GAGVSQSPSNKVTEKGKDVELRCDPISGHTALYWYRQSLGQGLEFLIYFQGNSAPDKSGLPSDRFSAERTGGSVSTLTIQRTQQEDSAVYLCASSAELAGSGELFFGEGSRLTVL.

The chain links TRBV28 to TRBJ1-6, with 7 bases lining up with TRBD1. The CDR3 consists of 15 residues. Trimming at V came to 5 bases and at J to 9 bases, leaving 10 bases not matched to a gene. Germline V gene sequence: CDR1 MDHEN, CDR2 SYDVKM. The CDR3, as DNA: TGTGCCAGCAGTAACCCACAGGGGAGGGGTTCACCCCTCCACTTT. It specifies CASSNPQGRGSPLHF.

The rearrangement joins TRBV6-5 to TRBJ2-1; 10 bases are shared with TRBD1. Losses at the gene ends were 0 bases for V and 6 bases for J; bases not matched to a gene: 5. CDR1 is MNHEY and CDR2 is SVGAGI in the germline V gene. The CDR3 is 16 residues long. This CDR3 is CASSYSTGGARNEQFF. CDR3 coding DNA: TGTGCCAGCAGTTACTCGACAGGGGGCGCGCGCAATGAGCAGTTCTTC.

The genes are TRBV7-9 and TRBJ2-3, with unresolved D. The V end was cut by 5 bases, the J end by 2 bases, with 11 bases between. Germline CDR1 reads SEHNR; CDR2 reads FQNEAQ (reference sequence). The CDR3 consists of 14 residues. The CDR3 protein is CASSRAAFTDTQYF. The CDR3 bases are TGTGCCAGCAGCCGGGCGGCTTTCACAGATACGCAGTATTTT. Combining the CDR3 with reference TRBV7-9 and TRBJ2-3 gives the whole variable domain DTGVSQNPRHKITKRGQNVTFRCDPISEHNRLYWYRQTLGQGPEFLTYFQNEAQLEKSRLLSDRFSAERPKGSFSTLEIQRTEQGDSAMYLCASSRAAFTDTQYFGPGTRLTVL.

The chain carries TRBV10-3 and TRBJ1-2, with 8 bases fitting TRBD1. The CDR3 sequence is 15 residues long. The germline gives CDR1 ENHRY, CDR2 SYGVKD. V lost 8 bases, J lost 2 bases, and 10 bases stayed unmatched. The CDR3 protein is CAISDRQGLNYGYTF. As DNA, the CDR3 is TGTGCCATCTCAGATCGACAGGGGCTAAACTATGGCTACACCTTC.

The chain has TRBV6-2 or TRBV6-3 and TRBJ1-5; D remains ambiguous. CDR1 MNHEY and CDR2 SVGEGT come from the germline V gene. V lost 3 bases, J lost 5 bases, and 11 bases lay in between. The CDR3 spans 14 residues. In DNA form, the CDR3 reads TGTGCCAGCAGTTATATAACAGTCGATCAGCCCCAGCATTTT. Protein product: CASSYITVDQPQHF.